This T cell receptor beta chain was recorded in a study of T cells after yellow fever vaccination. TCRdb reprocessed the 5' RACE reads via MiXCR and lists one record per CDR3 protein. Here the sample spans 300,000 to 400,000 distinct CDR3 sequences, roughly 8.7% being singletons. This CDR3 is 15 amino acids long. Germline V gene lookup returns CDR1 SGHTA and CDR2 FQGNSA. Trimming pared 6 bases from V and 2 bases from J, leaving 14 bases between. The TCR comes from a man between 18 and 35 years old who received the YFV17D yellow fever vaccine. The sequencing here drew on PBMCs, taken on the day of the first yellow fever vaccination. This chain links TRBV7-2 with TRBJ1-3; the D gene is possibly TRBD1 (5 bases). CDR3: CASRPTGAAGNTIYF. As DNA, the CDR3 is TGTGCCAGCAGACCCACTGGGGCGGCTGGAAACACCATATATTTT.